These 18 T cell receptor beta chains were all obtained from the same sample, sequenced in a study of shared clonotypes between healthy human individuals (dated by TCRdb to 2020 to 2021). Receptor libraries were prepared by the immunoSEQ multiplex PCR assay. The table comes from immuneACCESS by way of TCRdb, which keeps in-frame sequences with V and J called. Part of the clones is missing from these tables; in studies checked, under half for an unresolved V gene and the rest for unknown reasons. This sample gives about 870,000 clones in total; nearly 95% of them show up just once. The top ten constitute nearly 25% of the sample. CD8 naive samples were obtained by positive selection for CCR7 among CD45RO-negative cells, yielding a CD45RA+CCR7+ population from which TemRA cells were excluded. The sequencing input was naive CD8+ T cells sorted from blood. Interpreted using the paper, the cell subset or site label stands for: CD45RA+CCR7+. These receptors came from a man aged 30 to 39 in good health.

The chain uses TRBV10-3 and TRBJ1-2; possible D gene TRBD1, 5 bases. The germline gives CDR1 ENHRY, CDR2 SYGVKD. V shed 0 bases and J shed 8 bases, with 16 bases lying between them. The CDR3 contains 15 residues. As DNA, the CDR3 is TGTGCCATCAGTGAGTCTGAGAGGGGAACAGAAGGCTACACCTTC. It encodes CAISESERGTEGYTF.

This clone was counted only a few times. V and J are TRBV19 and TRBJ2-5; D not certain. V was cut by 3 bases and J by 5 bases, with 16 bases left in between. The CDR3 has 15 residues. Germline CDR1 reads LNHDA; CDR2 reads SQIVND (reference sequence). CDR3 residues: CASSIGAGAGETQYF. The CDR3, as DNA: TGTGCCAGTAGTATTGGTGCAGGAGCTGGGGAGACCCAGTACTTC.

This chain uses TRBV7-9 with TRBJ2-2; D is possibly TRBD2 (6 bases). The germline CDR1 and CDR2 sequences are SEHNR and FQNEAQ (reference sequence). The CDR3 runs to 16 residues. V lost 2 bases, J lost 3 bases, and 13 bases lay in between. In DNA form, the CDR3 reads TGTGCCAGCAGCTTATTAGTTGGCGGGGACACCGGGGAGCTGTTTTTT. Translation gives CASSLLVGGDTGELFF.

The chain uses TRBV7-9 and TRBJ1-1, with TRBD1 as a possible D gene (5 bases). Trimming removed 8 bases at V and 6 bases at J, with 16 bases between. The CDR3 totals 13 residues. Per the germline V gene, CDR1 is SEHNR and CDR2 is FQNEAQ (reference sequence). The CDR3 region is CASLSGSVAEAFF. The CDR3 DNA reads TGTGCCAGCTTGTCAGGGAGTGTCGCTGAAGCTTTCTTT.

V and J are TRBV5-6 and TRBJ2-7; 9 bases map to TRBD1. CDR1 and CDR2 (germline): SGHDT, YYEEEE. This CDR3 is built from 15 residues. V lost 4 bases, J lost 6 bases, and 11 bases stayed unmatched. CDR3 DNA sequence: TGTGCCAGCAGCGGAACCGGGACAGGGATGATCGAGCAGTACTTC. Its translation: CASSGTGTGMIEQYF. The entire variable domain, with the rest obtained from reference TRBV5-6 and TRBJ2-7, is as follows: DAGVTQSPTHLIKTRGQQVTLRCSPKSGHDTVSWYQQALGQGPQFIFQYYEEEERQRGNFPDRFSGHQFPNYSSELNVNALLLGDSALYLCASSGTGTGMIEQYFGPGTRLTVT.

This clone turned up a few times. The chain is built from TRBV14 and TRBJ2-1; D unresolved. The CDR3 runs 12 residues. Germline values: CDR1 SGHDN, CDR2 FVKESK. The ends were cut back, 5 bases at V and 2 bases at J, with 4 bases in the middle. The CDR3 DNA sequence: TGTGCCAGCAGCACGACCTACAATGAGCAGTTCTTC. Translating it yields CASSTTYNEQFF.

The J gene is TRBJ2-2, the V gene TRBV25-1; D ambiguous. V lost 4 bases to trimming and J lost 8 bases, with 14 bases between them. The CDR3 contains 14 residues. The germline gives CDR1 MGHDK, CDR2 SYGVNS. The CDR3 DNA reads as TGTGCCAGCAGTGTCAAGTCCGTTCTAGGGGAGCTGTTTTTT. Translated: CASSVKSVLGELFF.

This clone was observed a single time. The J gene is TRBJ2-3, the V gene TRBV2; D is undetermined. Germline V gives CDR1 SNHLY, CDR2 FYNNEI. The CDR3 runs to 18 residues. V lost 7 bases and J 0 bases, leaving 23 bases between the germline ends. CDR3 DNA: TGTGCCAGCAACAAGCTGGGTTACCCCACCTCTAGCACAGATACGCAGTATTTT. It is translated as CASNKLGYPTSSTDTQYF.

This clone was detected once. The chain uses TRBV27 and TRBJ2-1, with TRBD2 matching 8 bases. Germline V lookup: CDR1 MNHEY, CDR2 SMNVEV (reference sequence). The CDR3 totals 15 residues. Germline trimming cut 2 bases from V and 10 bases from J; bases unmatched to any gene: 10. The CDR3: CASSLASGSRYEQFF. DNA for the CDR3: TGTGCCAGCAGTTTAGCTAGCGGGTCCCGGTACGAGCAGTTCTTC.

This clone occurred once. This chain uses TRBV29-1 with TRBJ2-1, with D possibly being TRBD2 (5 bases). This CDR3 is 8 amino acids long. Germline loops: CDR1 SQVTM, CDR2 ANQGSEA. V was pared by 7 bases and J by 12 bases, with 7 bases between. DNA for the CDR3: TGCAGCGCGGCGGGGCAGTTCTTC. Amino acids: CSAAGQFF.

This chain joins TRBV27 and TRBJ2-1; D uncertain. CDR3 size: 14 residues. Trimming removed 6 bases at V and 6 bases at J, with 15 bases between. The V gene's germline CDR1 is MNHEY and CDR2 SMNVEV (reference sequence). The CDR3: CASSRRHSINEQFF. Here the CDR3 DNA reads TGTGCCAGCAGCCGGCGTCATTCGATCAATGAGCAGTTCTTC.

The chain employs TRBV9 and TRBJ2-2; 13 positions agree with TRBD2. J was trimmed by 8 bases and V by 3 bases; bases with no gene match: 4. The CDR3 sequence is 15 residues long. Per the germline V gene, CDR1 is SGDLS and CDR2 is YYNGEE. CDR3 residues: CASSAGLAGFGELFF. DNA of the CDR3: TGTGCCAGCAGCGCGGGACTAGCGGGATTTGGGGAGCTGTTTTTT.

The J gene is TRBJ2-1, the V gene TRBV5-4; D ambiguous. The germline CDR1 and CDR2 sequences are SGHNT and YYREEE (reference sequence). The CDR3 totals 13 residues. The V gene lost 4 bases and the J gene lost 6 bases, with 11 bases spanning the gap. This chain's CDR3 is CASSQDLTNEQFF. The CDR3 nucleotides are TGTGCCAGCAGCCAGGATCTGACCAATGAGCAGTTCTTC.

The chain combines TRBV28 with TRBJ2-7; D unclear. Trimming left V 4 bases short and J 3 bases short, with 7 bases between. This CDR3 has 12 amino acids. From germline, CDR1 is MDHEN and CDR2 SYDVKM. Here the CDR3 reads CASSSILYEQYF. CDR3 sequence (DNA): TGTGCCAGCAGTTCAATCCTCTACGAGCAGTACTTC. Full variable domain (missing parts from reference TRBV28 and TRBJ2-7): DVKVTQSSRYLVKRTGEKVFLECVQDMDHENMFWYRQDPGLGLRLIYFSYDVKMKEKGDIPEGYSVSREKKERFSLILESASTNQTSMYLCASSSILYEQYFGPGTRLTVT.

The genes are TRBV6-9 and TRBJ1-1; D gene ambiguous. Germline V gene lookup returns CDR1 MNHGY and CDR2 SVAAGI. The CDR3 extends over 13 amino acids. V was clipped by 3 bases and J by 2 bases, with 7 bases between them. CDR3 nucleotides: TGTGCCAGCAGTTACGCGCATAACACTGAAGCTTTCTTT. It specifies CASSYAHNTEAFF.

This clone was seen ten or more times. The V and J genes are TRBV7-9 and TRBJ1-5; TRBD1 is a possible D gene (5 bases). The germline V gene encodes CDR1 SEHNR and CDR2 FQNEAQ (reference sequence). V shed 5 bases and J shed 7 bases, with 15 bases lying between them. CDR3 length: 14 residues. This chain's CDR3 is CASSHGGFGQPQHF. Written as DNA, the CDR3 is TGTGCCAGCAGCCACGGGGGGTTTGGACAGCCCCAGCATTTT.

Turning to this clone: This sample also contains other DNA sequences that code for the same CDR3. The chain combines TRBV7-2 with TRBJ2-7; 11 bases match TRBD2. The CDR3 runs 15 residues. The germline CDR1 and CDR2 sequences are SGHTA and FQGNSA. V lost 0 bases to trimming and J lost 5 bases; unmatched junction nucleotides: 3. The CDR3 reads CASSLALAGADEQYF. CDR3 coding DNA: TGTGCCAGCAGCTTAGCACTAGCGGGAGCGGACGAGCAGTACTTC.

V and J are TRBV7-9 and TRBJ2-3; D perhaps matches TRBD1 (6 bases). Trimming pared 5 bases from V and 3 bases from J, leaving 9 bases between. Per the germline V gene, CDR1 is SEHNR and CDR2 is FQNEAQ (reference sequence). The CDR3 loop spans 13 amino acids. The CDR3 sequence is CASSPGDTDTQYF. CDR3 bases: TGTGCCAGCAGCCCAGGGGATACAGATACGCAGTATTTT.